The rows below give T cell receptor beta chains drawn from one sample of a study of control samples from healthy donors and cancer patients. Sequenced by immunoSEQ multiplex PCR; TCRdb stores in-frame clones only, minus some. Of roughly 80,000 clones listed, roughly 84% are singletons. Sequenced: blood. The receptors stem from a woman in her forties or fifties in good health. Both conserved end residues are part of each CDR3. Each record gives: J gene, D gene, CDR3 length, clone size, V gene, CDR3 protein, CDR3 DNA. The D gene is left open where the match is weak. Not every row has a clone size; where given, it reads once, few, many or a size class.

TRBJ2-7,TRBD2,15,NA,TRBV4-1,CASSQLTSGSREQYF,TGCGCCAGCAGCCAATTGACTAGCGGAAGTAGGGAGCAGTACTTC
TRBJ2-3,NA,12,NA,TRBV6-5,CASSYSGDTQYF,TGTGCCAGCAGTTACTCGGGGGATACGCAGTATTTT
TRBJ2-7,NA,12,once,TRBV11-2,CASSQQGYEQYF,TGTGCCAGCAGCCAACAGGGCTACGAGCAGTACTTC
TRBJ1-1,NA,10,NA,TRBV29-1,CSVGTPRAFF,TGCAGCGTTGGGACCCCTAGGGCTTTCTTT
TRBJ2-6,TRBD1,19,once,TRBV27,CASKPSPGQLYSGANVLTF,TGTGCCAGCAAACCAAGTCCGGGACAGTTATACTCTGGGGCCAACGTCCTGACTTTC
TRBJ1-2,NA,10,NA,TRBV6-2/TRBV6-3,CASSYHGYTF,TGTGCCAGCAGTTACCATGGCTACACCTTC
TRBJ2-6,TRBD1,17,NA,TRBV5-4,CASSRPGQGAGANVLTF,TGTGCCAGCAGCAGACCGGGACAGGGGGCTGGGGCCAACGTCCTGACTTTC
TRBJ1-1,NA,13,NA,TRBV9,CASSVDRDTEAFF,TGTGCCAGCAGCGTAGACAGGGACACTGAAGCTTTCTTT
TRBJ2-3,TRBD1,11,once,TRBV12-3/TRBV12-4,CASSRTGGQYF,TGTGCCAGCAGTCGGACAGGGGGCCAGTATTTT
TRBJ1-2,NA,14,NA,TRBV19,CASSIPPGRPGYTF,TGTGCCAGTAGTATCCCCCCCGGACGTCCTGGCTACACCTTC
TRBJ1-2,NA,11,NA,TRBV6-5,CASRYSYGYTF,TGTGCCAGCAGGTACAGCTATGGCTACACCTTC
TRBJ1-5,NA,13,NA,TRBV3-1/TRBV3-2,CASSHKGYQPQHF,TGTGCCAGCAGCCACAAGGGGTATCAGCCCCAGCATTTT
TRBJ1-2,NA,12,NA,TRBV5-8,CASSLADYGYTF,TGTGCCAGCAGCTTGGCAGACTATGGCTACACCTTC
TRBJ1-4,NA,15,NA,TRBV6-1,CASSESHWGELKLFF,TGTGCCAGCAGTGAAAGCCATTGGGGCGAGTTAAAACTGTTTTTT
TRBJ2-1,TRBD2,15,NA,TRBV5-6,CASSWAGGLFNEQFF,TGTGCCAGCAGCTGGGCGGGGGGGCTGTTCAATGAGCAGTTCTTC
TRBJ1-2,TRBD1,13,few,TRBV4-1,CASSPSGGQGYTF,TGCGCCAGCAGCCCCTCAGGGGGTCAGGGCTACACCTTC
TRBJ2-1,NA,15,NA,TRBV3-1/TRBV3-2,CASSQDGPGYNEQFF,TGTGCCAGCAGCCAAGATGGGCCAGGGTACAATGAGCAGTTCTTC
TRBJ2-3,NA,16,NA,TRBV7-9,CASSLVVDIGADTQYF,TGTGCCAGCAGCTTAGTCGTGGATATCGGTGCAGATACGCAGTATTTT
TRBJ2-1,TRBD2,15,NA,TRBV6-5,CASSSPTGGYNEQFF,TGTGCCAGCAGTTCCCCTACGGGGGGGTACAATGAGCAGTTCTTC
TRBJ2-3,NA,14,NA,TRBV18,CASSPGGGTDTQYF,TGTGCCAGCTCACCGGGAGGTGGCACAGATACGCAGTATTTT
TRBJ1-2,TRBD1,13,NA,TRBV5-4,CASSPDRNYGYTF,TGTGCCAGCAGCCCGGACAGGAACTATGGCTACACCTTC
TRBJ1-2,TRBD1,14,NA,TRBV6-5,CASRVMGTAYGYTF,TGTGCCAGCAGGGTGATGGGGACAGCGTATGGCTACACCTTC
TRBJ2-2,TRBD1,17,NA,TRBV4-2,CASSPWGGTGNTGELFF,TGTGCCAGCAGCCCCTGGGGCGGGACAGGAAACACCGGGGAGCTGTTTTTT
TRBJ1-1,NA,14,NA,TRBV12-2,CASRLVSGFTEAFF,TGTGCAAGTCGCTTGGTATCGGGGTTTACTGAAGCTTTCTTT
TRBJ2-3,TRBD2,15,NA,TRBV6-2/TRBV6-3,CASSLLAGSTDTQYF,TGTGCCAGCAGTTTACTAGCGGGAAGCACAGATACGCAGTATTTT
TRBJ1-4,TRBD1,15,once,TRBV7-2,CASSLLGTGAEKLFF,TGTGCCAGCAGCTTATTGGGCACAGGGGCGGAAAAACTGTTTTTT
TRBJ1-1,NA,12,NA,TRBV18,CASSPGDTEAFF,TGTGCCAGCTCACCCGGGGACACTGAAGCTTTCTTT
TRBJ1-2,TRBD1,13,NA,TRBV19,CATSRTGGEGYTF,TGTGCCACCTCGAGGACAGGGGGCGAAGGCTACACCTTC
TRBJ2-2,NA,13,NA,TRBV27,CASRAYSAGELFF,TGTGCCAGCAGGGCTTATTCGGCCGGGGAGCTGTTTTTT
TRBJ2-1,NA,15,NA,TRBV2,CASSGSRSGVNEQFF,TGTGCCAGCAGTGGAAGCCGCTCGGGGGTCAATGAGCAGTTCTTC
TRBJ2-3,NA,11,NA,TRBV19,CASSIADTQYF,TGTGCCAGTAGTATTGCGGATACGCAGTATTTT
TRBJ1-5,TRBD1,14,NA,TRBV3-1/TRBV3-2,CASSPRTGAQPQHF,TGTGCCAGCAGCCCTCGGACAGGGGCCCAGCCCCAGCATTTT
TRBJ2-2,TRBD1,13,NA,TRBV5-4,CASSLQGGGELFF,TGTGCCAGCAGCTTACAGGGGGGCGGGGAGCTGTTTTTT
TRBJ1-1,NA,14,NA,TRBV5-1,CASSPRQLNTEAFF,TGCGCCAGCAGCCCACGACAGTTGAACACTGAAGCTTTCTTT
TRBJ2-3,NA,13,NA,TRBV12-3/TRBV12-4,CASSKYSGNTQYF,TGTGCCAGCAGTAAATATAGCGGAAATACGCAGTATTTT
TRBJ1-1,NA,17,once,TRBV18,CASSLNKLDMANTEAFF,TGTGCCAGCTCACTGAACAAACTGGACATGGCCAACACTGAAGCTTTCTTT
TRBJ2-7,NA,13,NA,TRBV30,CAWSLGGGYEQYF,TGTGCCTGGAGCCTAGGGGGGGGCTACGAGCAGTACTTC
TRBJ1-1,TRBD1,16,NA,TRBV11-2,CASRVGTGSMNTEAFF,TGTGCCAGCAGAGTAGGGACAGGATCAATGAACACTGAAGCTTTCTTT
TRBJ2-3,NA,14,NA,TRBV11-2,CASSFRASTDTQYF,TGTGCCAGCAGCTTCCGGGCGAGCACAGATACGCAGTATTTT
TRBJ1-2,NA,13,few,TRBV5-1,CASSPTGEYGYTF,TGCGCCAGCAGCCCGACAGGAGAATATGGCTACACCTTC
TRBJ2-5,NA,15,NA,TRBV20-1,CSASPSAFVEETQYF,TGCAGTGCTAGTCCATCCGCCTTTGTGGAAGAGACCCAGTACTTC
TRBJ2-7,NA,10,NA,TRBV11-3,CASSHYEQYF,TGTGCCAGCAGCCACTACGAGCAGTACTTC
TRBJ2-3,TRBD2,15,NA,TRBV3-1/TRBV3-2,CASSQDAGVRPTQYF,TGTGCCAGCAGCCAAGACGCGGGGGTTCGTCCTACGCAGTATTTT